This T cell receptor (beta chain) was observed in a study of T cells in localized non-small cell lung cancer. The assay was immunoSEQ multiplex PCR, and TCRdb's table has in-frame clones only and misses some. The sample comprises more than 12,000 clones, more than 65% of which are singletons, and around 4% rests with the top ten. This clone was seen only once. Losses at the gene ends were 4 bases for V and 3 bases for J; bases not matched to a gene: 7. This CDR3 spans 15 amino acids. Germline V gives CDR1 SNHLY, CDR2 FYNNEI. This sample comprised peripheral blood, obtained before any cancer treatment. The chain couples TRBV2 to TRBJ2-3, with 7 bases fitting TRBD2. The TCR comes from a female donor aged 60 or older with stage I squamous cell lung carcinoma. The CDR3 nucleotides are TGTGCCAGCAGTGGGCGGCGGGGGATAACAGATACGCAGTATTTT. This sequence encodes CASSGRRGITDTQYF.